The 31 T cell receptor beta chains in this list originate from one sample, sequenced in a study of blood T cells in healthy people across ages. Primers used in a second PCR of roughly 7 to 12 cycles were a sample-barcoded 5' primer and a J-beta primer mix. TCRdb passed the 5' RACE reads through MiXCR, listing each CDR3 protein once. The sample consists of over 1,200,000 distinct CDR3 sequences, roughly 59% of them appearing once. The sequencing input was blood. The receptors here all came from a man aged 18 to 35 in good health.

This clonotype was picked up a small number of times. This sequence joins TRBV13 and TRBJ1-6; D not certain. Trimming took 6 bases from V and 4 from J, leaving 10 bases between them. The CDR3 spans 14 residues. Per the germline V gene, CDR1 is PRHDT and CDR2 is FYEKMQ (reference sequence). This chain's CDR3 is CASRRTEYNSPLHF. Written as DNA, the CDR3 is TGTGCCAGCAGGCGTACGGAGTATAATTCACCCCTCCACTTT.

This sequence joins TRBV11-2 and TRBJ2-7, with a weak D call TRBD2 (6 bases). The CDR3 has 17 residues. The V end was cut by 0 bases, the J end by 3 bases, with 18 bases between. CDR1 and CDR2 from the germline V gene are SGHAT and FQNNGV. This chain's CDR3 is CASSLEIASGLYYEQYF. The CDR3 DNA is TGTGCCAGCAGCTTAGAAATAGCCTCGGGACTTTACTACGAGCAGTACTTC.

This chain links TRBV4-1 with TRBJ2-3; TRBD2 agrees at 10 bases. Germline V gene data show CDR1 as MGHRA and CDR2 as YSYEKL. The CDR3 sequence is 17 residues long. Trimming at V came to 2 bases and at J to 5 bases, leaving 10 bases not matched to a gene. CDR3 loop: CASSQWTSGRAGDTQYF. The CDR3 nucleotides read TGCGCCAGCAGCCAATGGACCAGCGGGAGGGCCGGAGATACGCAGTATTTT.

The rearrangement uses TRBV18 and TRBJ1-2; 7 nucleotides align to TRBD1. The junction had 11 bases not matched to a gene; V was cut back by 5 bases and J by 8 bases. The CDR3 runs 14 residues. Germline CDR1 is KGHSH and CDR2 is LQKENI. Written as DNA, the CDR3 is TGTGCCAGCTCATCCTCAGACAGGGTGAAAGGCTACACCTTC. Protein: CASSSSDRVKGYTF.

The table lists this clonotype with a few counts. The rearrangement joins TRBV5-1 to TRBJ1-2; 8 nucleotides match TRBD1. V gave up 7 bases and J gave up 8 bases; unmatched junction bases: 7. Germline V gene sequence: CDR1 SGHRS, CDR2 YFSETQ. The CDR3 totals 12 residues. CDR3 sequence reads: CASYQGAEGYTF. The DNA for the CDR3 is TGCGCCAGCTACCAGGGGGCTGAGGGCTACACCTTC. Drawing the rest from reference TRBV5-1 and TRBJ1-2, the complete variable domain is KAGVTQTPRYLIKTRGQQVTLSCSPISGHRSVSWYQQTPGQGLQFLFEYFSETQRNKGNFPGRFSGRQFSNSRSEMNVSTLELGDSALYLCASYQGAEGYTFGSGTRLTVV.

This clonotype has just one count. The genes are TRBV10-3 and TRBJ1-2; 9 nucleotides align to TRBD1. The CDR3 is 17 residues long. CDR1 is ENHRY, CDR2 SYGVKD, per germline. Trimming removed 4 bases from V and 4 bases from J; junction bases left unmatched: 13. The CDR3: CAISVRDRDLPRYGYTF. CDR3 in DNA: TGTGCCATCAGTGTCCGGGACAGGGACCTACCCCGCTATGGCTACACCTTC.

The chain couples TRBV4-3 to TRBJ2-1; TRBD2 is a possible D gene (5 bases). CDR1 is LGHNA, CDR2 YSLEER, per germline. The CDR3 length is 17 residues. V gave up 0 bases and J gave up 4 bases, with 16 bases separating them. CDR3 amino acids: CASSQDLSGGFYNEQFF. The CDR3 DNA sequence: TGCGCCAGCAGCCAAGATCTGAGCGGTGGATTTTACAATGAGCAGTTCTTC.

The rearrangement uses TRBV4-2 and TRBJ2-3, with D unresolved. The CDR3 runs to 14 residues. Per germline, CDR1 LGHNA and CDR2 YNFKEQ. Deletions cut 0 bases from V and 4 bases from J, with 8 bases between. CDR3 amino acids: CASSQESAADTQYF. As DNA, the CDR3 is TGTGCCAGCAGCCAAGAATCCGCAGCAGATACGCAGTATTTT.

The rearrangement joins TRBV11-2 to TRBJ2-1, with 9 bases matching TRBD2. The V gene's germline CDR1 is SGHAT and CDR2 FQNNGV. Germline trimming cut 4 bases from V and 8 bases from J; bases unmatched to any gene: 15. The CDR3 sequence is 17 residues long. CDR3 amino acids: CASSWKTGTSLADEQFF. The CDR3 coding sequence is TGTGCCAGCAGCTGGAAAACCGGGACTAGCTTGGCAGATGAGCAGTTCTTC.

This clonotype appeared a few times. The rearrangement uses TRBV6-5 and TRBJ2-1; 14 bases map to TRBD2. Germline CDR1 MNHEY, CDR2 SVGAGI. The V and J ends lost 4 bases and 8 bases, in that order; junction bases with no gene match: 10. The CDR3 totals 17 residues. The CDR3 nucleotides are TGTGCCAGCAGTTCCTACGGGACTAGCGGGAGTAGGTATGAGCAGTTCTTC. Translating gives CASSSYGTSGSRYEQFF.

The chain couples TRBV6-5 to TRBJ1-2; D gene unclear. Between the trimmed V and J ends, which lost 2 bases and 7 bases, there was a span of 8 bases. The germline CDR1 and CDR2 sequences are MNHEY and SVGAGI. The CDR3 has 12 residues. Written as DNA, the CDR3 is TGTGCCAGCAGTTACCTTAACAGTGGCTACACCTTC. Translated, it gives CASSYLNSGYTF.

V usage is TRBV29-1 and J usage is TRBJ1-1, with D possibly being TRBD1 (5 bases). The V and J ends lost 4 bases and 4 bases respectively, with 13 bases between them. Germline values: CDR1 SQVTM, CDR2 ANQGSEA. CDR3 length: 13 residues. The CDR3 is CSVGGQGGTEAFF. The CDR3 nucleotides are TGCAGCGTTGGGGGCCAGGGCGGCACTGAAGCTTTCTTT. Complete variable domain (other parts from reference TRBV29-1 and TRBJ1-1): SAVISQKPSRDICQRGTSLTIQCQVDSQVTMMFWYRQQPGQSLTLIATANQGSEATYESGFVIDKFPISRPNLTFSTLTVSNMSPEDSSIYLCSVGGQGGTEAFFGQGTRLTVV.

This chain uses TRBV30 with TRBJ2-7; tentative D call: TRBD1 (5 bases). Deletions cut 2 bases from V and 3 bases from J, with 8 bases between. The germline gives CDR1 GTSNPN, CDR2 SVGIG (reference sequence). The CDR3 runs to 12 residues. DNA for the CDR3: TGTGCCTGGAGTCTAGACAGCTACGAGCAGTACTTC. Translated, it gives CAWSLDSYEQYF.

This chain joins TRBV7-9 and TRBJ2-1; 10 bases align to TRBD2. The germline CDR1 and CDR2 sequences are SEHNR and FQNEAQ (reference sequence). The V segment lost 2 bases and the J segment 8 bases; nucleotides outside the gene matches: 6. CDR3 length: 15 residues. CDR3 DNA sequence: TGTGCCAGCAGCTTAACAGCGGGAGGGATCCATGAGCAGTTCTTC. It translates to CASSLTAGGIHEQFF.

This chain uses TRBV12-3 or TRBV12-4 with TRBJ1-2; no firm D call. V lost 2 bases, J lost 6 bases, and 13 bases lay in between. The CDR3 sequence is 14 residues long. CDR3 coding DNA: TGTGCCAGCAGTTTACTTTTATCGCTCGATGGCTACACCTTC. Its protein product is CASSLLLSLDGYTF.

In the case of this clonotype: The junction departs from germline at one end; a sequencing error may be responsible. The V and J genes are TRBV7-2 and TRBJ2-3; D ambiguous. Germline CDR1 reads SGHTA; CDR2 reads FQGNSA. CDR3 length equals 17 residues. The CDR3 is CASSLKMGGYGTETQYF. In nucleotides, the CDR3 is TGTGCCAGCAGCTTAAAGATGGGCGGATACGGCACAGAGACGCAGTATTTT.

This chain uses TRBV7-2 with TRBJ2-7, with a possible D match to TRBD2 (5 bases). V lost 1 base and J lost 0, with 13 bases in between. Germline V gene lookup returns CDR1 SGHTA and CDR2 FQGNSA. The CDR3 extends over 16 amino acids. The CDR3 here is CASSLVRGSPSYEQYF. DNA of the CDR3: TGTGCCAGCAGCTTAGTCCGGGGATCGCCCTCCTACGAGCAGTACTTC.

This clonotype was detected only a few times. The chain uses TRBV7-2 and TRBJ1-2; D ambiguous. Germline V gene data show CDR1 as SGHTA and CDR2 as FQGNSA. The CDR3 covers 13 residues. V lost 3 bases and J 8 bases, leaving 13 bases between the germline ends. The CDR3: CASSLSGSSGYTF. The CDR3 region has the DNA TGTGCCAGCAGCTTGAGCGGATCCTCGGGCTACACCTTC.

The rearrangement joins TRBV7-2 to TRBJ1-4; a weak D match, TRBD1 (5 bases). Germline assignment: CDR1 SGHTA and CDR2 FQGNSA. The V end lost 1 base, the J end lost 6 bases, and 12 bases lay between the germline ends. The CDR3 length is 15 residues. The CDR3 reads CASSLVTGPDEKLFF. In DNA form, the CDR3 reads TGTGCCAGCAGCTTAGTTACGGGACCAGATGAAAAACTGTTTTTT. Combining the CDR3 with reference TRBV7-2 and TRBJ1-4 gives the whole variable domain GAGVSQSPSNKVTEKGKDVELRCDPISGHTALYWYRQSLGQGLEFLIYFQGNSAPDKSGLPSDRFSAERTGGSVSTLTIQRTQQEDSAVYLCASSLVTGPDEKLFFGSGTQLSVL.

The chain has TRBV9 and TRBJ2-7; weak D call: TRBD1 (6 bases). The end of the DNA aligns better with TRBJ2-5, so the J call may be wrong. This CDR3 has 15 residues. Germline assignment: CDR1 SGDLS and CDR2 YYNGEE. CDR3 coding DNA: TGTGCCAGCAGCGTAGACACAGGGCTAGGGGAGACCCAGTACTTC. It yields the protein CASSVDTGLGETQYF.

This clonotype showed up just a few times. The genes are TRBV6-2 or TRBV6-3 and TRBJ1-2, with D tentatively TRBD1 (6 bases). Germline V gene sequence: CDR1 MNHEY, CDR2 SVGEGT. This CDR3 is 13 amino acids long. V lost 6 bases and J 4 bases, leaving 12 bases between the germline ends. This CDR3 is CASRTDSFYGYTF. Here the CDR3 DNA reads TGTGCCAGCAGAACGGACAGCTTCTATGGCTACACCTTC.

This clonotype was seen once. The V gene is TRBV20-1, the J gene TRBJ1-5; 9 bases fit TRBD1. CDR1 and CDR2 (germline): DFQATT, SNEGSKA (reference sequence). The CDR3 spans 14 residues. Losses at the gene ends were 3 bases for V and 7 bases for J; bases not matched to a gene: 7. This CDR3 reads CSARGRQGEQPQHF. The CDR3 bases are TGCAGTGCTAGGGGCAGACAGGGGGAACAGCCCCAGCATTTT.

About this clonotype itself: The junction departs from germline at one end; a sequencing error may be responsible. The chain links TRBV11-2 to TRBJ2-3, with D uncertain. The CDR3 loop spans 14 amino acids. Germline CDR1 reads SGHAT; CDR2 reads FQNNGV. CDR3 sequence reads: CASSVDKNPYTQYF. In nucleotides, the CDR3 is TGTGCCAGCAGCGTAGATAAGAACCCATATACGCAGTATTTT.

The J gene is TRBJ2-1, the V gene TRBV7-6; TRBD1 matches at 8 bases. The CDR3 covers 18 residues. The V gene's germline CDR1 is SGHVS and CDR2 FNYEAQ. J lost 0 bases, V lost 2 bases, and 9 bases had no gene match. The CDR3 DNA sequence: TGTGCCAGCAGCTTATTCTATACAGGGGGAGGCTCCTACAATGAGCAGTTCTTC. Encoded protein: CASSLFYTGGGSYNEQFF.

Worth noting for this clonotype: A junction end diverges from the germline sequence, so it may reflect a read error. V usage is TRBV7-6 and J usage is TRBJ2-7, with 9 bases aligning to TRBD2. Germline-derived CDR1 and CDR2 are SGHVS and FNYEAQ. CDR3 size: 16 residues. As DNA, the CDR3 is TGTGCCAGCAACTTAGCTAGCGGGGTATTGTCCTACGAGCAGTACTTC. The encoded protein is CASNLASGVLSYEQYF.

This clonotype was observed a few times. The chain employs TRBV11-2 and TRBJ1-2; D ambiguous. Germline-derived CDR1 and CDR2 are SGHAT and FQNNGV. The CDR3 totals 13 residues. V dropped 3 bases and J dropped 4 bases, with 9 bases sitting between them. Here the CDR3 reads CASSFGFSYGYTF. The CDR3 DNA follows: TGTGCCAGCAGCTTTGGATTCAGCTATGGCTACACCTTC.

J is TRBJ2-7 and V is TRBV20-1; TRBD1 might be the D (6 bases). Germline CDR1 DFQATT, CDR2 SNEGSKA (reference sequence). The CDR3 is made up of 16 amino acids. V lost 0 bases and J 6 bases, leaving 21 bases between the germline ends. CDR3: CSARDDGAGVGGEQYF. The DNA for the CDR3 is TGCAGTGCTAGAGATGATGGGGCAGGGGTAGGTGGCGAGCAGTACTTC.

This sequence joins TRBV11-3 and TRBJ2-7, with D possibly matching TRBD2 (5 bases). Per the germline V gene, CDR1 is SGHNT and CDR2 is YENEEA. The CDR3 totals 14 residues. V shed 4 bases and J shed 5 bases, with 15 bases lying between them. In DNA, the CDR3 is TGTGCCAGCAGCTCAGCCGGGATAGAAAACGAGCAGTACTTC. Translating gives CASSSAGIENEQYF.

This chain connects TRBV4-1 to TRBJ2-5, with 9 bases matching TRBD2. The V and J ends lost 0 bases and 0 bases, in that order; junction bases with no gene match: 2. This CDR3 region has 16 residues. Germline CDR1 reads MGHRA; CDR2 reads YSYEKL. CDR3 DNA sequence: TGCGCCAGCAGCCAAGACCCTAGCGGGGACCAAGAGACCCAGTACTTC. Its translation: CASSQDPSGDQETQYF.

The rearrangement uses TRBV28 and TRBJ2-4; D assignment may be TRBD1 or TRBD2 (5 bases each). TRBJ2-7 explains the end of the DNA better; the J call may be wrong. CDR1 and CDR2 (germline): MDHEN, SYDVKM. The CDR3 runs to 14 residues. This chain's CDR3 is CASSYGDLIYEQYF. The CDR3 DNA reads as TGTGCCAGCAGTTATGGGGACCTGATCTACGAGCAGTACTTC.

In the case of this clonotype: The CDR3 end shows no conserved phenylalanine or tryptophan, and so a read error is likely. The chain joins TRBV28 to TRBJ2-7; TRBD2 matches 9 bases. With 8 bases clipped from V and 0 bases from J, the junction kept 8 bases outside the gene matches. CDR3 length: 15 residues. Germline V gene sequence: CDR1 MDHEN, CDR2 SYDVKM. The DNA for the CDR3 is TGTGCCAGCCGATTAGCGGGGGCAAGCTCCTACGAGCAGTACCTC. Amino acid sequence: CASRLAGASSYEQYL.